This TCR beta chain was captured by sequencing in a study of type 1 regulatory T cells. Study-level information: T-allo10 is an in vitro-generated, Tr1-enriched CD4 T cell product specific for alloantigen. The study, taken as a whole, reports: Compared with non-type 1 regulatory T cells, type 1 regulatory T cells showed a more restricted TCR repertoire.

TCRdb used MiXCR to reprocess the reads, holding one entry per CDR3 protein. This table holds some 71,000 distinct CDR3 sequences, more than 20% found once. This clonotype was detected only a few times. The antigen is not known. Germline V CDR1 and CDR2: DFQATT, SNEGSKA (reference sequence). CDR3 length: 15 amino acids. The J segment lost 1 base and the V segment lost 5 bases, leaving 11 bases of the junction unmatched. Sequencing used cultured type 1 regulatory T (Tr1) cells, either the whole culture or a sorted fraction (not recorded which). The rearrangement uses TRBV20-1 and TRBJ2-7; 7 bases map to TRBD2. The sequence was collected from a human donor in good health. The CDR3 spells CSAEVPPGLSYEQYF. The DNA of the CDR3 is TGCAGTGCTGAAGTACCCCCGGGACTATCCTACGAGCAGTACTTC.